This T cell receptor (beta chain) was sequenced during a study of cytomegalovirus exposure and HLA in healthy donors. The overall study: An earlier analysis found roughly 110 million unique TCR beta sequences from approximately 190 million T cells. Out of 350 to 400 genotyped donors, roughly 80% belonged to the Caucasian-associated ancestry cluster.

PCR used 60 Vbeta primers and 13 Jbeta primers. Sequenced by immunoSEQ multiplex PCR; TCRdb stores in-frame clones only, minus some. The data show 90,000 to 150,000 clones, less than 10% seen once. The germline V gene has CDR1 MRHNA and CDR2 SNTAGT. The V and J ends lost 3 bases and 1 base respectively, with 12 bases between them. This CDR3 is built from 15 residues. This clone was observed a handful of times. Sequences were obtained from PBMCs. The genes are TRBV6-4 and TRBJ1-1, with D perhaps TRBD1 (5 bases). The receptor comes from a woman aged 40 to 55 in good health and CMV-seropositive. The CDR3 is CASSELGLPNTEAFF. The CDR3 DNA is TGTGCCAGCAGTGAGTTGGGGCTCCCGAACACTGAAGCTTTCTTT.